These 27 T cell receptor beta chains were sequenced from one sample in a study of shared clonotypes between healthy human individuals (dated by TCRdb to about 2020). Library prep was done by the immunoSEQ multiplex PCR assay. This is the immuneACCESS table as TCRdb keeps it, with only in-frame sequences that have V and J called. A part of the clones is gone; compared with another copy, unresolved V genes explain less than half, and the rest is unexplained. Present in this sample are around 1.5 million clones, around 98% of which were seen just once. In total, the top ten clones hold roughly 0.42% of the sample. The sequenced sample was naive CD4+ T cells sorted from blood. The sample's cell subset or site label, decoded: CD45RA+ positively selected. These receptors all come from a man younger than 45 in good health.

This clone was observed a handful of times. This rearrangement joins TRBV10-2 to TRBJ2-2; the D is unclear. There are 14 residues in the CDR3. V lost 6 bases to trimming and J lost 3 bases, with 11 bases between them. The germline CDR1 and CDR2 sequences are WSHSY and SAAADI. The DNA for the CDR3 is TGCGCCAGCAGGGCCCAAGAGGACACCGGGGAGCTGTTTTTT. Its translation: CASRAQEDTGELFF.

The chain has TRBV23-1 and TRBJ2-2; D possibly corresponds to TRBD2 (6 bases). TRBV23-1 is an open reading frame whose function is uncertain. The CDR3 loop spans 16 amino acids. V lost 4 bases to trimming and J lost 6 bases, with 18 bases between them. The CDR3 here is CASSLGSGRNAGELFF. The CDR3 region has the DNA TGCGCCAGCAGTCTGGGTAGCGGACGAAACGCCGGGGAGCTGTTTTTT.

The rearrangement joins TRBV7-6 to TRBJ1-3; 8 bases match TRBD1. The CDR3 loop spans 18 amino acids. V lost 4 bases and J lost 3; bases outside the gene matches: 14. Germline loops: CDR1 SGHVS, CDR2 FNYEAQ. The CDR3 DNA reads as TGTGCCAGCAGCTCGTACCCCCAGGGGGCTGTCGGTGGAAACACCATATATTTT. This gives the protein CASSSYPQGAVGGNTIYF.

This clone was detected only once. The chain carries TRBV5-4 and TRBJ1-2; possibly TRBD1 for D (6 bases). With 1 base removed from V and 3 bases from J, the gap between germline ends came to 16 bases. The CDR3 length is 16 residues. The germline gives CDR1 SGHNT, CDR2 YYREEE (reference sequence). The CDR3 is CASSLLTGRRDYGYTF. The CDR3 bases are TGTGCCAGCAGCTTGTTGACAGGAAGAAGGGACTATGGCTACACCTTC.

The chain combines TRBV9 with TRBJ2-7; TRBD2 agrees at 10 bases. The V gene end was trimmed by 0 bases and the J gene end by 3 bases; junction bases not matched to a gene: 6. The CDR3 covers 16 residues. From germline, CDR1 is SGDLS and CDR2 YYNGEE. In DNA form, the CDR3 reads TGTGCCAGCAGCGTAGCAAGCCTAGCGGGAGACTACGAGCAGTACTTC. It translates to CASSVASLAGDYEQYF.

The chain couples TRBV5-6 to TRBJ2-3, with 9 bases matching TRBD1. The germline CDR1 and CDR2 sequences are SGHDT and YYEEEE. V trimming: 4 bases; J trimming: 5 bases; junction bases outside the gene matches: 8. There are 15 residues in the CDR3. CDR3 region: CASSLRQGGIDTQYF. The CDR3 nucleotides are TGTGCCAGCAGCCTGAGACAGGGGGGGATAGATACGCAGTATTTT.

Comment on this clone: Distinct nucleotide sequences in the sample also encode this CDR3. The CDR3 DNA reads as TGTGCCACCAGCAGAGTCCGGACAGGCTATAGCAATCAGCCCCAGCATTTT. Its protein product is CATSRVRTGYSNQPQHF. The chain carries TRBV15 and TRBJ1-5, with TRBD1 matching over 7 bases. The CDR3 has 17 amino acids. From germline, CDR1 is LNHNV and CDR2 YYDKDF (reference sequence). J gave up 0 bases and V 1 base, and 6 bases lay outside the gene matches.

V is TRBV28 and J is TRBJ1-1; tentative D call: TRBD1 (6 bases). Trimming removed 5 bases at V and 0 bases at J, with 7 bases between. Germline-derived CDR1 and CDR2 are MDHEN and SYDVKM. This CDR3 spans 13 amino acids. CDR3 loop: CASSGQMNTEAFF. CDR3 bases: TGTGCCAGCAGTGGACAGATGAACACTGAAGCTTTCTTT.

The chain has TRBV28 and TRBJ1-5; D gene ambiguous. The CDR3 has 15 amino acids. The germline CDR1 and CDR2 sequences are MDHEN and SYDVKM. V was cut by 2 bases and J by 7 bases, with 15 bases left in between. This chain's CDR3 is CASSLGWGRGQPQHF. CDR3 DNA: TGTGCCAGCAGTTTAGGGTGGGGTCGGGGACAGCCCCAGCATTTT.

Details on this clone: The same CDR3 arises from other DNA sequences in this sample as well. This chain uses TRBV19 with TRBJ1-2, with D unresolved. The germline gives CDR1 LNHDA, CDR2 SQIVND (reference sequence). The V end lost 4 bases, the J end lost 0 bases, and 9 bases lay between the germline ends. The CDR3 totals 14 residues. The DNA for the CDR3 is TGTGCCAGTAGTACAGACGGAACTAACTATGGCTACACCTTC. It encodes CASSTDGTNYGYTF. The full variable domain, with the rest looked up from reference TRBV19 and TRBJ1-2, is DGGITQSPKYLFRKEGQNVTLSCEQNLNHDAMYWYRQDPGQGLRLIYYSQIVNDFQKGDIAEGYSVSREKKESFPLTVTSAQKNPTAFYLCASSTDGTNYGYTFGSGTRLTVV.

This clone showed up just once. The chain uses TRBV15 and TRBJ2-1, with 11 bases lining up with TRBD2. Germline V lookup: CDR1 LNHNV, CDR2 YYDKDF (reference sequence). J was trimmed by 4 bases and V by 1 base; bases with no gene match: 6. The CDR3 spans 17 residues. CDR3 sequence (DNA): TGTGCCACCAGCAGAGGGTCTAGCGGGAGGAGTTACAATGAGCAGTTCTTC. As protein: CATSRGSSGRSYNEQFF.

The CDR3 spells CASSSLGRYEQYF. The CDR3 nucleotides read TGTGCCAGCAGCTCCCTGGGGAGATACGAGCAGTACTTC. The chain carries TRBV7-2 and TRBJ2-7, with D perhaps matching TRBD2 (5 bases). This CDR3 spans 13 amino acids. V gave up 4 bases and J gave up 4 bases, with 11 bases separating them. Germline assignment: CDR1 SGHTA and CDR2 FQGNSA.

This chain uses TRBV4-1 with TRBJ1-4; D remains unclear. CDR1 and CDR2 from the germline V gene are MGHRA and YSYEKL. The V gene lost 1 base and the J gene lost 10 bases, with 7 bases spanning the gap. This CDR3 region has 12 residues. The CDR3 DNA follows: TGCGCCAGCAGCCAAGTGAGTGGAAAACTGTTTTTT. It encodes CASSQVSGKLFF.

In its sample, this clone was seen once. The rearrangement links TRBV19 to TRBJ2-7, with D possibly TRBD2 on 6 matching bases. CDR1 LNHDA and CDR2 SQIVND come from the germline V gene (reference sequence). Trimming took off 2 bases at V and 2 bases at J, with 13 bases between the two ends. The CDR3 extends over 15 amino acids. The CDR3 here is CASSISGTPPYEQYF. The DNA for the CDR3 is TGTGCCAGTAGTATATCCGGGACTCCCCCCTACGAGCAGTACTTC.

With regard to this clone: At the DNA level, this CDR3 is encoded by other sequences in the same sample as well. The chain links TRBV7-9 to TRBJ2-5, with no clear D. This CDR3 is built from 13 residues. Germline CDR1 and CDR2: SEHNR and FQNEAQ (reference sequence). Trimming shortened V by 2 bases and J by 4 bases, and 8 bases separated the two germline ends. The CDR3 region is CASSLSGAETQYF. CDR3 nucleotides: TGTGCCAGCAGCTTATCTGGCGCAGAGACCCAGTACTTC.

This chain links TRBV27 with TRBJ1-2, with TRBD1 as a possible D gene (5 bases). Germline CDR1 MNHEY, CDR2 SMNVEV (reference sequence). Trimming took off 6 bases at V and 3 bases at J, with 11 bases between the two ends. The CDR3 extends over 13 amino acids. DNA for the CDR3: TGTGCCAGCAGAATGACAGTTTACTATGGCTACACCTTC. It encodes CASRMTVYYGYTF.

Worth noting for this clone: The same CDR3 is also encoded by other DNA sequences in this sample. Here the CDR3 DNA reads TGTGCCAGCAGCTACAGGGGTGGCTACGAGCAGTACTTC. As protein: CASSYRGGYEQYF. The V gene is TRBV6-6, the J gene TRBJ2-7; TRBD1 aligns across 7 bases. Germline CDR1 and CDR2: MNHNY and SVGAGI (reference sequence). The ends lost 6 bases at V and 3 bases at J; junction bases unmatched: 5. CDR3 size: 13 residues.

Comment on this clone: At the DNA level, this CDR3 is encoded by other sequences in the same sample as well. The rearrangement links TRBV2 to TRBJ1-5; TRBD1 might be the D (5 bases). V was shortened by 4 bases and J by 4 bases, with 8 bases between the two germline ends. This CDR3 contains 13 residues. Germline assignment: CDR1 SNHLY and CDR2 FYNNEI. CDR3 amino acids: CASSGQGNQPQHF. The CDR3 nucleotides are TGTGCCAGCAGTGGGCAGGGAAATCAGCCCCAGCATTTT.

This CDR3 is CASSSFTSGPYEQYF. CDR3 DNA sequence: TGTGCCAGCAGTTCGTTTACTAGCGGCCCCTACGAGCAGTACTTC. The rearrangement links TRBV28 to TRBJ2-7, with 8 nucleotides matching TRBD2. Germline V CDR1 and CDR2: MDHEN, SYDVKM. The CDR3 contains 15 residues. V lost 4 bases and J lost 2; bases outside the gene matches: 7.

The genes are TRBV5-1 and TRBJ2-6; perhaps TRBD1 as D (5 bases). Looked up from germline, CDR1 is SGHRS and CDR2 is YFSETQ. The V end lost 7 bases, the J end lost 0 bases, and 11 bases lay between the germline ends. This CDR3 spans 15 amino acids. The CDR3 is CASGQGNSGANVLTF. The CDR3 nucleotides read TGCGCCAGCGGGCAGGGTAACTCTGGGGCCAACGTCCTGACTTTC.

Concerning this clone itself: The same CDR3 is also encoded by other DNA sequences in this sample. V and J are TRBV7-8 and TRBJ1-1; D gene ambiguous. The V and J ends lost 2 bases and 4 bases respectively, with 2 bases between them. The CDR3 extends over 11 amino acids. CDR1 SGHVS and CDR2 FQNEAQ come from the germline V gene. This chain's CDR3 is CASSLTTEAFF. The CDR3 coding sequence is TGTGCCAGCAGCTTAACCACTGAAGCTTTCTTT.

This sequence joins TRBV6-6 and TRBJ2-2; TRBD1 agrees at 8 bases. The CDR3 extends over 16 amino acids. CDR1 is MNHNY and CDR2 is SVGAGI in the germline V gene (reference sequence). The V segment lost 6 bases and the J segment 4 bases; nucleotides outside the gene matches: 10. The CDR3 nucleotides are TGTGCCAGCAGCCACTTGTTGGACAGGGCCACCGGGGAGCTGTTTTTT. This encodes CASSHLLDRATGELFF.

The chain uses TRBV7-4 and TRBJ2-5, with D possibly matching TRBD1 (5 bases). The germline V gene has CDR1 SGHVT and CDR2 SQSDAQ. The CDR3 has 18 amino acids. The V end was cut by 1 base, the J end by 4 bases, with 22 bases between. The CDR3 nucleotides are TGTGCCAGCAGCTTAGTTCGGTTTCAGCAGGGTAGGTCAGAGACCCAGTACTTC. Translating it yields CASSLVRFQQGRSETQYF.

This clone has only one observation. The rearrangement joins TRBV5-4 to TRBJ2-1; 13 bases align to TRBD2. The CDR3 is made up of 16 amino acids. Germline CDR1 is SGHNT and CDR2 is YYREEE (reference sequence). V lost 0 bases, J lost 7 bases, and 4 bases stayed unmatched. CDR3 protein: CASSLGGLAGTNEQFF. Here the CDR3 DNA reads TGTGCCAGCAGCTTGGGGGGACTAGCGGGAACAAATGAGCAGTTCTTC.

The V gene is TRBV5-8, the J gene TRBJ2-3, with 8 bases lining up with TRBD2. Germline values: CDR1 SGHTS, CDR2 YDEGEE. V lost 4 bases to trimming and J lost 2 bases; unmatched junction nucleotides: 6. The CDR3 totals 15 residues. The chain's CDR3 is CASSLAGGPTDTQYF. Written as DNA, the CDR3 is TGTGCCAGCAGCCTAGCGGGTGGACCCACAGATACGCAGTATTTT.

The rearrangement uses TRBV7-2 and TRBJ2-2; 8 bases align to TRBD2. J was trimmed by 4 bases and V by 6 bases; bases with no gene match: 13. CDR1 is SGHTA, CDR2 FQGNSA, per germline. The CDR3 contains 17 residues. The CDR3 reads CASSPGLVGRITGELFF. CDR3 bases: TGTGCCAGCAGTCCGGGACTAGTCGGACGAATCACCGGGGAGCTGTTTTTT.

The CDR3 bases are TGCGCCAGCAGCCACGGGAGCGGCGCCCAAGAGACCCAGTACTTC. This codes for CASSHGSGAQETQYF. The genes are TRBV5-1 and TRBJ2-5; D is possibly TRBD2 (6 bases). Germline V gene lookup returns CDR1 SGHRS and CDR2 YFSETQ. V was clipped by 4 bases and J by 1 base, with 14 bases between them. CDR3 length: 15 amino acids.